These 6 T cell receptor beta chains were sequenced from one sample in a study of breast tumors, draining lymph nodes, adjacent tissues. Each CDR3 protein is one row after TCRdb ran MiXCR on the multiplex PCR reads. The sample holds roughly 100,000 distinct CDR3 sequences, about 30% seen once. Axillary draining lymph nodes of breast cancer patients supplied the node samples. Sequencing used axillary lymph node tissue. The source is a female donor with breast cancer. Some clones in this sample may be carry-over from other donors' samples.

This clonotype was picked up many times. The CDR3 spells CASSLGPILSTDTQYF. In nucleotides, the CDR3 is TGTGCCAGCAGCCTCGGGCCCATTCTAAGCACAGATACGCAGTATTTT. The V gene is TRBV6-6, the J gene TRBJ2-3; D not certain. Looked up from germline, CDR1 is MNHNY and CDR2 is SVGAGI (reference sequence). Deletions cut 6 bases from V and 0 bases from J, with 16 bases between. This CDR3 is built from 16 residues.

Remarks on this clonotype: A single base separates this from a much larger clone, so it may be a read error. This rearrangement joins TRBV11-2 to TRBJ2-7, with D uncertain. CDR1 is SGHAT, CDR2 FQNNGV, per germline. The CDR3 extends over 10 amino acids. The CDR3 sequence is CASSFCEQSF. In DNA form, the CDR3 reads TGTGCCAGCAGCTTCTGCGAGCAGTCCTTC.

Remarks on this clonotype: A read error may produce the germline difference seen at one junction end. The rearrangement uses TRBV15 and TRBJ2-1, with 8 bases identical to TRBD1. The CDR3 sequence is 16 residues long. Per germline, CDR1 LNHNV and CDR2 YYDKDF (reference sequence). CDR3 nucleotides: TGTGCCACCAGCAGAGGTGTGGACAGGGTTTACAATGAGCAGCTTTTC. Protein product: CATSRGVDRVYNEQLF. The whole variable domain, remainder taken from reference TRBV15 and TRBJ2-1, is DAMVIQNPRYQVTQFGKPVTLSCSQTLNHNVMYWYQQKSSQAPKLLFHYYDKDFNNEADTPDNFQSRRPNTSFCFLDIRSPGLGDTAMYLCATSRGVDRVYNEQLFGPGTRLTVL.

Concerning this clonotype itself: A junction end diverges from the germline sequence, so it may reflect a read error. The CDR3 spells CASIPSGDDEKLFF. CDR3 nucleotides: TGTGCTAGCATTCCGTCGGGGGATGATGAAAAACTGTTTTTT. The chain employs TRBV2 and TRBJ1-4; D may be TRBD1 (5 bases). Germline loops: CDR1 SNHLY, CDR2 FYNNEI. The CDR3 sequence is 14 residues long.

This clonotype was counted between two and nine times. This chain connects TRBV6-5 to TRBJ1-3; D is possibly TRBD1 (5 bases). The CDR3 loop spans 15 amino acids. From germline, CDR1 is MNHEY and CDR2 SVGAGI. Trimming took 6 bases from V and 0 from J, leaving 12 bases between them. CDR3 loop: CASSKGRSSGNTIYF. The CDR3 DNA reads TGTGCCAGCAGCAAGGGACGGAGCTCTGGAAACACCATATATTTT.

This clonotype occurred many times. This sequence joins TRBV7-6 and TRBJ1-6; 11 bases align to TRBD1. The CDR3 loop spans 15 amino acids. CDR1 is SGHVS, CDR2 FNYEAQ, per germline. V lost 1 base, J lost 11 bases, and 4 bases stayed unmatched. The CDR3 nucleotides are TGTGCCAGCAGCTTAGAAGGGGACAGGGGGACACCCCTCCACTTT. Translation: CASSLEGDRGTPLHF.